The 20 T cell receptor beta chains given below trace back to one sample, sequenced in a study of cytomegalovirus exposure and HLA in healthy donors (dated by TCRdb to the late 2010s). The library was generated by the immunoSEQ multiplex PCR assay. For the multiplex PCR, a mixture combining 60 forward primers for TCR Vbeta segments and 13 reverse primers for TCR Jbeta segments was used. The table was pulled from immuneACCESS by TCRdb, which kept in-frame rearrangements only. Such tables lose some clones; where checked, under half of the loss comes from unresolved V genes, and the rest has no known cause. The sample yields about 190,000 clones; 75% to 85% were counted once. The ten largest make up about 2.2% of the sample. Sequenced: PBMCs. The source is a woman in her 30s in good health and CMV-seronegative.

This clone was found a few times. V usage is TRBV4-3 and J usage is TRBJ1-1; tentatively, D is TRBD1 (5 bases). V was cut by 2 bases and J by 5 bases, with 12 bases left in between. The CDR3 extends over 14 amino acids. Germline CDR1 and CDR2: LGHNA and YSLEER. The CDR3 here is CASSQKGMGTEAFF. CDR3 nucleotide sequence: TGCGCCAGCAGCCAAAAGGGGATGGGGACTGAAGCTTTCTTT.

V gene TRBV4-3 combines with J gene TRBJ2-7; D gene ambiguous. The germline gives CDR1 LGHNA, CDR2 YSLEER. V was cut by 0 bases and J by 4 bases, with 7 bases left in between. The CDR3 consists of 13 residues. CDR3 sequence (DNA): TGCGCCAGCAGCCAAGATCCCCCTTACGAGCAGTACTTC. This sequence encodes CASSQDPPYEQYF.

V and J are TRBV27 and TRBJ2-7; 9 nucleotides agree with TRBD1. CDR1 is MNHEY and CDR2 is SMNVEV in the germline V gene (reference sequence). The CDR3 has 16 residues. With V trimmed by 5 bases and J by 3 bases, 11 bases remained unmatched. The CDR3 DNA is TGTGCCAGCAGTCCATACCACCCGGGACAGGGCTACGAGCAGTACTTC. Protein sequence: CASSPYHPGQGYEQYF.

The V and J genes are TRBV27 and TRBJ2-6; 7 bases are shared with TRBD1. CDR1 is MNHEY and CDR2 is SMNVEV in the germline V gene (reference sequence). This CDR3 spans 19 amino acids. V gave up 4 bases and J gave up 4 bases; unmatched junction bases: 16. In nucleotides, the CDR3 is TGTGCCAGCAGTTCGTCCCAATCCCCAGGGGGTCGGGGGGCCAACGTCCTGACTTTC. Its protein product is CASSSSQSPGGRGANVLTF.

The J gene is TRBJ2-3, the V gene TRBV27; the match to TRBD1 covers 10 bases. The CDR3 spans 19 residues. V shed 2 bases and J 5 bases; nucleotides not matched to a gene: 16. Germline V gene sequence: CDR1 MNHEY, CDR2 SMNVEV (reference sequence). Written as DNA, the CDR3 is TGTGCCAGCAGTTTAATCCCCCCGGGGACAGGGGCACGAGGAGATACGCAGTATTTT. It translates to CASSLIPPGTGARGDTQYF.

This chain connects TRBV30 to TRBJ2-7; TRBD2 agrees at 8 bases. With 3 bases clipped from V and 4 bases from J, the junction kept 11 bases outside the gene matches. In germline, CDR1 is GTSNPN, CDR2 SVGIG (reference sequence). This CDR3 spans 15 amino acids. CDR3 DNA: TGTGCCTGGAGAGGCGGGTGGGGACTAGTTTACGAGCAGTACTTC. Translating gives CAWRGGWGLVYEQYF.

V gene TRBV7-2 combines with J gene TRBJ1-1; D not resolved. Trimming shortened V by 3 bases and J by 4 bases, and 12 bases separated the two germline ends. Germline-derived CDR1 and CDR2 are SGHTA and FQGNSA. This CDR3 region has 14 residues. The CDR3 coding sequence is TGTGCCAGCAGCTTCACGGGGATGTTCACTGAAGCTTTCTTT. Translating gives CASSFTGMFTEAFF.

CDR3 loop: CARSSGTATYEQYF. The DNA for the CDR3 is TGTGCCAGAAGTTCCGGGACAGCCACCTACGAGCAGTACTTC. This chain joins TRBV5-3 and TRBJ2-7; 7 nucleotides align to TRBD1. TRBV5-3 is assigned to the ORF class and has an uncertain function. Losses at the gene ends were 5 bases for V and 2 bases for J; bases not matched to a gene: 7. There are 14 residues in the CDR3.

This chain links TRBV30 with TRBJ2-5, with 11 bases that match TRBD2. In germline, CDR1 is GTSNPN, CDR2 SVGIG (reference sequence). The CDR3 is 15 amino acids. Trimming at V came to 1 base and at J to 4 bases, leaving 5 bases not matched to a gene. The CDR3 coding sequence is TGTGCCTGGAGTGCAAGACTAGCGGGACGAGAGACCCAGTACTTC. Its translation: CAWSARLAGRETQYF.

The gene calls are TRBV5-4 and TRBJ2-2; possible D gene TRBD1, 5 bases. This CDR3 comprises 15 residues. Looked up from germline, CDR1 is SGHNT and CDR2 is YYREEE (reference sequence). Trimming shortened V by 0 bases and J by 6 bases, and 12 bases separated the two germline ends. For the CDR3, the DNA is TGTGCCAGCAGCTTGGGACAGACCCATCCCGGGGAGCTGTTTTTT. As protein: CASSLGQTHPGELFF.

This chain connects TRBV19 to TRBJ2-2; 7 bases line up with TRBD1. The CDR3 sequence is 17 residues long. The junction had 24 bases not matched to a gene; V was cut back by 6 bases and J by 14 bases. CDR1 is LNHDA and CDR2 is SQIVND in the germline V gene (reference sequence). The DNA of the CDR3 is TGTGCCAGTAGCAGACAACAGACAGGGTCGGGTCACGGGAAACTGTTTTTT. Its translation: CASSRQQTGSGHGKLFF.

The chain carries TRBV4-2 and TRBJ2-3; 9 nucleotides match TRBD2. Germline-derived CDR1 and CDR2 are LGHNA and YNFKEQ. V lost 0 bases, J lost 0 bases, and 7 bases stayed unmatched. The CDR3 is 18 residues long. The CDR3, as DNA: TGTGCCAGCAGCCAAGATCTTGCGGGAGGGCCTAGCACAGATACGCAGTATTTT. Amino acids: CASSQDLAGGPSTDTQYF.

The J gene is TRBJ1-2, the V gene TRBV7-2, with D perhaps TRBD1 (6 bases). This CDR3 is built from 15 residues. V was pared by 5 bases and J by 8 bases, with 21 bases between. The germline V gene encodes CDR1 SGHTA and CDR2 FQGNSA. The CDR3: CASSLSLDRIEGYTF. For the CDR3, the DNA is TGTGCCAGCAGCCTATCCCTGGACAGAATAGAGGGCTACACCTTC.

The genes are TRBV10-3 and TRBJ2-2; D might be TRBD2 (6 bases). Trimming removed 0 bases from V and 4 bases from J, with 15 bases in between. The CDR3 is 17 amino acids. CDR1 is ENHRY and CDR2 is SYGVKD in the germline V gene. This chain's CDR3 is CAISESFQRASTGELFF. DNA for the CDR3: TGTGCCATCAGTGAGTCGTTCCAGCGGGCCAGCACCGGGGAGCTGTTTTTT.

The rearrangement links TRBV28 to TRBJ2-7; D is possibly TRBD1 (6 bases). Trimming cost V 5 bases and J 3 bases, with 20 bases left between them. CDR1 is MDHEN, CDR2 SYDVKM, per germline. The CDR3 has 16 residues. The CDR3 reads CASSAGGLTLHYEQYF. CDR3 DNA: TGTGCCAGCAGTGCTGGGGGCCTTACCCTCCACTACGAGCAGTACTTC.

The chain combines TRBV13 with TRBJ2-4; D is possibly TRBD2 (7 bases). Trimming stripped 5 bases from V and 0 bases from J, with 14 bases between. In germline, CDR1 is PRHDT, CDR2 FYEKMQ (reference sequence). This CDR3 is 16 amino acids long. In nucleotides, the CDR3 is TGTGCCAGCAGCCCAAGGGGGGGCCTAGCCAAAAACATTCAGTACTTC. Translation gives CASSPRGGLAKNIQYF.

This clone was seen only a few times. The gene calls are TRBV5-1 and TRBJ2-1; D uncertain. This CDR3 region has 14 residues. V was clipped by 2 bases and J by 0 bases, with 6 bases between them. CDR1 is SGHRS, CDR2 YFSETQ, per germline. The CDR3 DNA sequence: TGCGCCAGCAGCTTCTCCTCCTCCTACAATGAGCAGTTCTTC. Translation gives CASSFSSSYNEQFF.

J is TRBJ2-7 and V is TRBV11-2; no clear D gene. Looked up from germline, CDR1 is SGHAT and CDR2 is FQNNGV. The CDR3 extends over 12 amino acids. With 1 base removed from V and 2 bases from J, the gap between germline ends came to 3 bases. CDR3 in DNA: TGTGCCAGCAGCTTAGTCACCTACGAGCAGTACTTC. It is translated as CASSLVTYEQYF.

This clone was detected only once. Germline and junction disagree at one end, which may indicate a read error. J is TRBJ2-6 and V is TRBV27; a possible D gene is TRBD1 (5 bases). There are 15 residues in the CDR3. Germline CDR1 is MNHEY and CDR2 is SMNVEV (reference sequence). The CDR3 is CASSLWGPGANGLTF. CDR3 in DNA: TGTGCCAGCAGTTTGTGGGGCCCTGGGGCCAACGGCCTGACTTTC. The full variable domain, completed using reference TRBV27 and TRBJ2-6, is EAQVTQNPRYLITVTGKKLTVTCSQNMNHEYMSWYRQDPGLGLRQIYYSMNVEVTDKGDVPEGYKVSRKEKRNFPLILESPSPNQTSLYFCASSLWGPGANGLTFGAGSRLTVL.

This clone has a single count. This sequence joins TRBV6-6 and TRBJ2-2, with TRBD1 matching 7 bases. The CDR3 is made up of 14 amino acids. With V trimmed by 7 bases and J by 4 bases, 6 bases remained unmatched. Germline V CDR1 and CDR2: MNHNY, SVGAGI (reference sequence). CDR3 amino acids: CASTTGEGTGELFF. In DNA form, the CDR3 reads TGTGCCAGCACTACAGGGGAAGGCACCGGGGAGCTGTTTTTT.